This T cell receptor (beta chain) originates from a study of vaccination and CD4 T cells after COVID-19. Each CDR3 protein is one row after TCRdb ran MiXCR on the PCR reads. The sample yields about 36,000 distinct CDR3 sequences, 36% seen once. This clonotype was seen more than once but under ten times. The CDR3 totals 14 residues. The ends were cut back, 4 bases at V and 1 base at J, with 8 bases in the middle. Germline CDR1 and CDR2: SGHVS and FNYEAQ. Time point of the sample: late sampling 161 to 241 days after vaccination in a few convalescent patients. The origin of this receptor is a human donor who had recovered from COVID-19. This chain joins TRBV7-6 and TRBJ1-3; the D is unclear. Specimen: CD4+ T cells from blood, collected about 7 months after SARS-CoV-2 vaccination. The CDR3 sequence is CASSSTSSGNTIYF. The DNA for the CDR3 is TGTGCCAGCAGCTCCACTTCGTCTGGAAACACCATATATTTT.